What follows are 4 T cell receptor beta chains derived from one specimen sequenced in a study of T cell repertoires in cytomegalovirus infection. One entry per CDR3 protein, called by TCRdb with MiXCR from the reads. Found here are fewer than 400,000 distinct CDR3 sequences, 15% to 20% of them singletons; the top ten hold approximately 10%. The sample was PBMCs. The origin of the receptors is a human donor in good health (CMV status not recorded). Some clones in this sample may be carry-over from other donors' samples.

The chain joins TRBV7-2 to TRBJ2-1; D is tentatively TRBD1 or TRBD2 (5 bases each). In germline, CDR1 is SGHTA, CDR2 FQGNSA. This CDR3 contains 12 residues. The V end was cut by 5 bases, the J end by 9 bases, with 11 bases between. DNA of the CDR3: TGTGCCAGCAGCACTCCTGGGGGTGAGCAGTTCTTC. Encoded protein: CASSTPGGEQFF.

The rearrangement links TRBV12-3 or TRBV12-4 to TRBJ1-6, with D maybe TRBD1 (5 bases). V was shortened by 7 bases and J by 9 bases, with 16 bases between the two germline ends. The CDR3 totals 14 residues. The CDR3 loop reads CASTSKGKFSPLHF. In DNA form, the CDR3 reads TGTGCCAGCACCTCTAAGGGGAAGTTTTCACCCCTCCACTTT.

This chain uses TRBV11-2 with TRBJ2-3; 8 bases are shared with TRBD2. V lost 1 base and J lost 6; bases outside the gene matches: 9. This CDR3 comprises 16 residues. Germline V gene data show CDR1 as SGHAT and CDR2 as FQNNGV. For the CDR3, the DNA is TGTGCCAGCAGCTTAGGTGGCGGGGGGCTAACGGATACGCAGTATTTT. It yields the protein CASSLGGGGLTDTQYF.

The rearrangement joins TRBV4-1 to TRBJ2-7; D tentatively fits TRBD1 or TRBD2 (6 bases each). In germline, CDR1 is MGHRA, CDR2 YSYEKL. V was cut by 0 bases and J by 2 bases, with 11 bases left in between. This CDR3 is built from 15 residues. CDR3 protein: CASSQEGGFTYEQYF. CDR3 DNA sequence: TGCGCCAGCAGCCAAGAGGGGGGCTTCACCTACGAGCAGTACTTC.